In this sample, the clone carrying this T cell receptor beta chain turned up a few times. The data derive from a study of blood T cell repertoires in COVID-19. The wider study: Donors in the United States, Italy and Spain gave samples during acute or convalescent COVID-19. T cells, B-cell-depleted T cells, or PBMCs provided the cDNA or gDNA that served as material.

Germline V gene lookup returns CDR1 SGHRS and CDR2 YFSETQ. V was pared by 2 bases and J by 6 bases, with 8 bases of the junction left unmatched. The CDR3 covers 15 residues. In the original workflow: Amplification of reference gene primers was used by the study to estimate nucleated cell counts. Clones were sequenced by immunoSEQ multiplex PCR, and TCRdb holds only the in-frame ones, with some missing. The DNA gave D and trimming, while V, J and clone size come from that table. The sample has about 300,000 clones, 86% seen once. The sequenced sample was peripheral blood. This receptor was obtained from a woman aged 50 to 60 with acute or convalescent COVID-19. The chain links TRBV5-1 to TRBJ1-1; TRBD1 matches at 9 bases. In nucleotides, the CDR3 is TGCGCCAGCAGCTTTGATCCCGGGACAGGGTCTGAAGCTTTCTTT. It codes for CASSFDPGTGSEAFF.